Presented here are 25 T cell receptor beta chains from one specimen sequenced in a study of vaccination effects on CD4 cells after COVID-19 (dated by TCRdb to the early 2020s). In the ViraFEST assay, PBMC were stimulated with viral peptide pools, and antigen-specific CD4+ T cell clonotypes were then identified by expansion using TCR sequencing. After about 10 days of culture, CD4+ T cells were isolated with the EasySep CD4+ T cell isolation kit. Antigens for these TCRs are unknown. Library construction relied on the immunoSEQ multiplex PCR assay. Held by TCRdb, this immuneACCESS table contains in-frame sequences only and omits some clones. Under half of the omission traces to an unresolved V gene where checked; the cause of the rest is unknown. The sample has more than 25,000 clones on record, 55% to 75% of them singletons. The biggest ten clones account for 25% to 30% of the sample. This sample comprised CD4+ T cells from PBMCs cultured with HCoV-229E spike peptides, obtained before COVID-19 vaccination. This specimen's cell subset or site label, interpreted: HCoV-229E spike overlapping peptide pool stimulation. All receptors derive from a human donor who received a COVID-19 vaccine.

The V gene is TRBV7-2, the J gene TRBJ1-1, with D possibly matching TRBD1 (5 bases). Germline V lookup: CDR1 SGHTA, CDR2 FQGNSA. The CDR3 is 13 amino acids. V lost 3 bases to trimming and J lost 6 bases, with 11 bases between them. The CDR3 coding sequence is TGTGCCAGCAGCTTTCAGGGTGTCGCTGAAGCTTTCTTT. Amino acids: CASSFQGVAEAFF.

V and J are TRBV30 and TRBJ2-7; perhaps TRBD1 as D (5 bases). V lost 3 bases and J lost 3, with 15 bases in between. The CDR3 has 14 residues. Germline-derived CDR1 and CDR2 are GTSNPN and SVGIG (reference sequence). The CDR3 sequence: CAWRQRGYFYEQYF. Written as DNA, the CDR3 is TGTGCCTGGAGGCAAAGGGGCTACTTCTACGAGCAGTACTTC.

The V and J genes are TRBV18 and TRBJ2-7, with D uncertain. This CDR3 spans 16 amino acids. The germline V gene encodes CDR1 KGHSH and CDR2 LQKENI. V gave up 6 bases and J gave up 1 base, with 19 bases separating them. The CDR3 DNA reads TGTGCCAGCTCCCTTGAATCGGCGGCCCCGTCCTACGAGCAGTACTTC. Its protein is CASSLESAAPSYEQYF.

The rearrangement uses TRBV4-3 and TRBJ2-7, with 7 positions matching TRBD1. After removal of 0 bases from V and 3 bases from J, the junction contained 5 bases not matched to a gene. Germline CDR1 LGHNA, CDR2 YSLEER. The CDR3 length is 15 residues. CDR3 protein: CASSQDAGGFYEQYF. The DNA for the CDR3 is TGCGCCAGCAGCCAAGACGCAGGGGGATTCTACGAGCAGTACTTC.

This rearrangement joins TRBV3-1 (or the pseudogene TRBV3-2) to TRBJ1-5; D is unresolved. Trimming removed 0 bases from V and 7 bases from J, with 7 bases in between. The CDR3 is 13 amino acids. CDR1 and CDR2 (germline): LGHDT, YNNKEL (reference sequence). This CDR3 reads CASSQDLIQPQHF. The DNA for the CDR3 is TGTGCCAGCAGCCAAGACCTTATCCAGCCCCAGCATTTT.

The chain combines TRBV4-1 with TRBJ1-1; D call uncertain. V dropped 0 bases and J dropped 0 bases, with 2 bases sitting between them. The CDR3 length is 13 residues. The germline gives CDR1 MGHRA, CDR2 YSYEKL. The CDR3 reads CASSQDLNTEAFF. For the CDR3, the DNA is TGCGCCAGCAGCCAAGATCTGAACACTGAAGCTTTCTTT.

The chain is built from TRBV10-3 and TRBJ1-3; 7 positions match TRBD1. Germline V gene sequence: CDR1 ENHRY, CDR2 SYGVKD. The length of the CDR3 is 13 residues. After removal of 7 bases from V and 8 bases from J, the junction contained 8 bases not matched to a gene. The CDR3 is CAINRQGTDTIYF. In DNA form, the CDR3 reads TGTGCCATCAATCGACAGGGAACGGACACCATATATTTT.

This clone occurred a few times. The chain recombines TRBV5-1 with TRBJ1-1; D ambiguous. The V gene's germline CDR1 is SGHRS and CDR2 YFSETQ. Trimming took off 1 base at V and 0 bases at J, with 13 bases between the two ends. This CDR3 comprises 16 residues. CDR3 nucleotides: TGCGCCAGCAGCTTGAACCGGCAGCGTTTGAACACTGAAGCTTTCTTT. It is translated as CASSLNRQRLNTEAFF.

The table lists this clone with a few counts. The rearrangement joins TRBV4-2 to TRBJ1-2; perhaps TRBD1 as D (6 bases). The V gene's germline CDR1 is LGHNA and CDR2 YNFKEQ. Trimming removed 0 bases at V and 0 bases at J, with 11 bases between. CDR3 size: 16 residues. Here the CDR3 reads CASSQDGTYANYGYTF. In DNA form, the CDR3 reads TGTGCCAGCAGCCAAGATGGGACATACGCTAACTATGGCTACACCTTC.

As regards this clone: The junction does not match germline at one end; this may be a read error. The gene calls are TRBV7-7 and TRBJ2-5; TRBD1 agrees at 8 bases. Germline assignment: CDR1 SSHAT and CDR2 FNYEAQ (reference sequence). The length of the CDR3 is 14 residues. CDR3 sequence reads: CASSPDRVEKTQYF. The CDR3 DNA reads TGTGCTAGCAGCCCGGACAGGGTGGAAAAGACCCAGTACTTC.

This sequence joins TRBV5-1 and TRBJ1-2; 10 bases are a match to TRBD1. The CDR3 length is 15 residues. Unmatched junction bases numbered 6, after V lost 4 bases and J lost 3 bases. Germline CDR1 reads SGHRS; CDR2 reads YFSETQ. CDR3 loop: CASSIGTGEYYGYTF. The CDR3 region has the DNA TGCGCCAGCAGCATAGGGACAGGGGAATACTATGGCTACACCTTC. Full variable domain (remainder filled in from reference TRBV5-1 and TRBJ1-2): KAGVTQTPRYLIKTRGQQVTLSCSPISGHRSVSWYQQTPGQGLQFLFEYFSETQRNKGNFPGRFSGRQFSNSRSEMNVSTLELGDSALYLCASSIGTGEYYGYTFGSGTRLTVV.

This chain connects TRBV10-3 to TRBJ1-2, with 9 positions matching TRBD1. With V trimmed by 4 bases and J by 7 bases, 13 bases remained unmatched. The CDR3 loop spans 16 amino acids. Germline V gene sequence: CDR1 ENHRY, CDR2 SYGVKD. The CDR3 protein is CAISGSTGGAAAGYTF. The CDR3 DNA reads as TGTGCCATCAGTGGTTCTACAGGGGGCGCAGCTGCTGGCTACACCTTC.

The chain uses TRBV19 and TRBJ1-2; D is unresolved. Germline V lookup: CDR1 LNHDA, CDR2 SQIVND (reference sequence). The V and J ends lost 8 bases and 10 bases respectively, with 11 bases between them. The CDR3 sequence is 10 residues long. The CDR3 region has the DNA TGTGCCAGTGGAGGACCCCACTACACCTTC. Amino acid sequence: CASGGPHYTF.

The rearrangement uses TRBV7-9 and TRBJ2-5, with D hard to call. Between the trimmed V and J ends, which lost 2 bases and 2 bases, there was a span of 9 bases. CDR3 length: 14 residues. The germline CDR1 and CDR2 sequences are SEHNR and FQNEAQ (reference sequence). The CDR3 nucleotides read TGTGCCAGCAGCTTATCCACGTATCAAGAGACCCAGTACTTC. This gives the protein CASSLSTYQETQYF.

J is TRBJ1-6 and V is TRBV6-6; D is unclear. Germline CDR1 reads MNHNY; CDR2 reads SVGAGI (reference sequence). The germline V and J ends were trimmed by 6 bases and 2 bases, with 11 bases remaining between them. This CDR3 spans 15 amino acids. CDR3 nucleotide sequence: TGTGCCAGCAGCTTACGACCCGCCTATAATTCACCCCTCCACTTT. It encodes CASSLRPAYNSPLHF.

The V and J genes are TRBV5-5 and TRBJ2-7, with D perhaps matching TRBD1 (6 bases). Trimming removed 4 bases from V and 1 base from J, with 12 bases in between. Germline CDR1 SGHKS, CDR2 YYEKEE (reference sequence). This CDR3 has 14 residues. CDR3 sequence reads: CASSQGQTSYEQYF. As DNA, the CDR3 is TGTGCCAGCAGCCAAGGACAGACTTCCTACGAGCAGTACTTC.

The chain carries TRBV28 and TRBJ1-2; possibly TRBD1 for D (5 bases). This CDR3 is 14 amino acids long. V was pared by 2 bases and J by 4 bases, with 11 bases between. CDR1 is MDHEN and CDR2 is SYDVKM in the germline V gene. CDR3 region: CASSLGGVGYGYTF. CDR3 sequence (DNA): TGTGCCAGCAGTTTAGGGGGTGTGGGCTATGGCTACACCTTC.

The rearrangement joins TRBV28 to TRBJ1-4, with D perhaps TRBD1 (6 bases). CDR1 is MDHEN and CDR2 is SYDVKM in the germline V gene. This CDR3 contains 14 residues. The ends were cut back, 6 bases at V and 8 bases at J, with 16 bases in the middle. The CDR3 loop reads CASSQQGRREKLFF. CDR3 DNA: TGTGCCAGCAGCCAGCAGGGGCGCAGGGAAAAACTGTTTTTT.

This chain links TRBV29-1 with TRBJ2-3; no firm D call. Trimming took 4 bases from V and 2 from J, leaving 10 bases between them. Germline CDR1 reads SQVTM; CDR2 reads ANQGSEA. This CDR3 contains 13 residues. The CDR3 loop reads CSVAPSITDTQYF. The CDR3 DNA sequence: TGCAGCGTTGCGCCAAGCATCACAGATACGCAGTATTTT.

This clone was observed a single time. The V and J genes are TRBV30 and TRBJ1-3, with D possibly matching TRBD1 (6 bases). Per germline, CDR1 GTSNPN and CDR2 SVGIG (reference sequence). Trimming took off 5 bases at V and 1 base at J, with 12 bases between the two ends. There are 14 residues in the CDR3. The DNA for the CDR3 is TGTGCCTGGGGTGCGGGGGCTTCTGGAAACACCATATATTTT. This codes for CAWGAGASGNTIYF.

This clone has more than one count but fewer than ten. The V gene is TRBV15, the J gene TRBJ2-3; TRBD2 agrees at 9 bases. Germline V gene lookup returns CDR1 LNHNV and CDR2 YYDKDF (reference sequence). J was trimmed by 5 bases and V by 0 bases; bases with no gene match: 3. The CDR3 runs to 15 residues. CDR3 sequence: CATSREEREVDTQYF. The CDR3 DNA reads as TGTGCCACCAGCAGAGAAGAGCGGGAGGTAGATACGCAGTATTTT. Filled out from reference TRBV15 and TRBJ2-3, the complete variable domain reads DAMVIQNPRYQVTQFGKPVTLSCSQTLNHNVMYWYQQKSSQAPKLLFHYYDKDFNNEADTPDNFQSRRPNTSFCFLDIRSPGLGDTAMYLCATSREEREVDTQYFGPGTRLTVL.

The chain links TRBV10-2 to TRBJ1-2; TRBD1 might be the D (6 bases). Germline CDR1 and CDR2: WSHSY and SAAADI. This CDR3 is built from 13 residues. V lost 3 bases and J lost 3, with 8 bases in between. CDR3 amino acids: CASSEQGDYGYTF. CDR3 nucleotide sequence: TGCGCCAGCAGTGAACAGGGAGACTATGGCTACACCTTC.

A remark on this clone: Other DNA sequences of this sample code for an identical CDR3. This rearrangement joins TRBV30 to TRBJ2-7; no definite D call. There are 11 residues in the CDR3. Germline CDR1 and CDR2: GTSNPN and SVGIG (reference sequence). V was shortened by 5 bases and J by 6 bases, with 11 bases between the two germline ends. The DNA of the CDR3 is TGTGCCTGGTCCTCCCTGGGCGAGCAGTACTTC. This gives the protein CAWSSLGEQYF.

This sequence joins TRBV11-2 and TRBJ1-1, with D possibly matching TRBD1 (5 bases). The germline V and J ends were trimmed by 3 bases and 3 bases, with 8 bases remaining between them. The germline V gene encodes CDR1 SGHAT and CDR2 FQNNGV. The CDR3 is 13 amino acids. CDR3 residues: CASSFPGHTEAFF. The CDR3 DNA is TGTGCCAGCAGCTTTCCAGGGCACACTGAAGCTTTCTTT.

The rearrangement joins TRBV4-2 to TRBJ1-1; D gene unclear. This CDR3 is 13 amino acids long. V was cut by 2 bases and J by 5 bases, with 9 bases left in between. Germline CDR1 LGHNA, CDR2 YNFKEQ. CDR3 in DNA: TGTGCCAGCAGCCAATTCCCCGGGACTGAAGCTTTCTTT. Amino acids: CASSQFPGTEAFF.